The rows below give T cell receptor beta chains drawn from one sample of a study of CD8+CD57+ T cells in acquired aplastic anemia. A single record per CDR3 protein comes from TCRdb applying MiXCR to the reads. The sample includes some 240,000 distinct CDR3 sequences, about 37% of them seen just once. What was sequenced was sorted CD4+, CD8+, or CD8+CD57+ T cells (not recorded which) from PBMCs. The receptor source for this set is a human donor in good health, serving as a control. Both conserved end residues are part of each CDR3. Each record gives: V gene, clone size, D gene, J gene, CDR3 DNA, CDR3 protein. A D gene is named only where the DNA matches it firmly. Not all rows give a size; the values are once, few, many and, for expanded clones, a class.

>TRBV7-9|many|NA|TRBJ1-1
TGTGCCAGCAGCTCCCACATAGAGGGACGAACTGAAGCTTTCTTT
CASSSHIEGRTEAFF
>TRBV11-2|many|NA|TRBJ2-5
TGTGCCAGCAGCTTGCCGGGGTCCTCGGAGACCCAGTACTTC
CASSLPGSSETQYF
>TRBV7-9|few|NA|TRBJ2-5
TGTGCCAGCAGCCAAGTGGAACAGGTTCCCACCCAGTACTTC
CASSQVEQVPTQYF
>TRBV19|few|TRBD1|TRBJ2-7
TGTGCCAGTAGCCGGGACAGGGGAGAAAGGGAGTACTTC
CASSRDRGEREYF
>TRBV18|NA|NA|TRBJ2-7
TGTGCCAGCTCGTCCTCTTTCTACGAGCAGTACTTC
CASSSSFYEQYF
>TRBV15|NA|NA|TRBJ1-5
TGTGCCACCAGCAGGGGCCTATACACGCATCAGCCCCAGCATTTT
CATSRGLYTHQPQHF
>TRBV7-3|many|TRBD1|TRBJ1-2
TGTGCCAGCAGCTTGTTGACAGGGGGCGGCTACACCTTC
CASSLLTGGGYTF
>TRBV2|many|TRBD2|TRBJ2-5
TGTGCCAGCCTGCCACGCGGGAGGGCCGGGGAGACCCAGTACTTC
CASLPRGRAGETQYF
>TRBV3-1|NA|TRBD2|TRBJ2-1
TGTGCCAGCAGCCAAGCACGACTAGCGGGAAATGAGCAGTTCTTC
CASSQARLAGNEQFF
>TRBV2|NA|NA|TRBJ1-1
TGTGCCAGCAGAGAACAGGTAGAAGCTTTCTTT
CASREQVEAFF
>TRBV5-1|NA|NA|TRBJ1-4
TGCGCCAGCAGCAAAGACTCCGGGACTCGGGGTGAAAAACTGTTTTTT
CASSKDSGTRGEKLFF
>TRBV11-2|NA|NA|TRBJ2-1
TGTGCCAGCAGCTCCCGGGACCATAACAATGAGCAGTTCTTC
CASSSRDHNNEQFF
>TRBV5-6|many|TRBD2|TRBJ2-1
TGTGCCAGCAGCTCCATCCGGGGGGGCAATGAGCAGTTCTTC
CASSSIRGGNEQFF
>TRBV10-3|NA|NA|TRBJ1-4
TGTGCCAGCAGTGAAGGAGGGGGGGGAGGTGAAAAACTGTTTTTT
CASSEGGGGGEKLFF
>TRBV12-3/TRBV12-4|many|NA|TRBJ1-3
TGTGCCAGCACGATGGACGGGAACTCTGGAAACACCATATATTTT
CASTMDGNSGNTIYF
>TRBV20-1|many|NA|TRBJ1-6
TGCAGTGCCGCCCCACCCTATAATTCACCCCTCCACTTT
CSAAPPYNSPLHF
>TRBV15|NA|NA|TRBJ2-5
TGTGCCACCAGCAGAGATCTAGCGCAAGAGACCCAGTACTTC
CATSRDLAQETQYF
>TRBV6-5|NA|NA|TRBJ2-1
TGTGCCAGCAGTTACTCCTACCTTGGTGAGCAGTTCTTC
CASSYSYLGEQFF
>TRBV12-3/TRBV12-4|many|TRBD2|TRBJ2-7
TGTGCCAGCAGAACATCACTAGCGGGTGAGCAGTACTTC
CASRTSLAGEQYF
>TRBV20-1|many|TRBD2|TRBJ2-7
TGCAGTGCTAGGGGACTAGCGGGCCGAGAAACCTACGAGCAGTACTTC
CSARGLAGRETYEQYF
>TRBV12-3/TRBV12-4|many|NA|TRBJ2-7
TGTGCCAGCAGTCGGGGCCAAGGGTACGAGCAGTACTTC
CASSRGQGYEQYF
>TRBV5-4|NA|TRBD1|TRBJ2-2
TGTGCCAGCAGCTCGGGGCTGGGACAGGGGGCTGCCGGGGAGCTGTTTTTT
CASSSGLGQGAAGELFF
>TRBV24-1|NA|NA|TRBJ2-3
TGTGCGAAACCAAACGAGGCAGATACGCAGTATTTT
CAKPNEADTQYF
>TRBV20-1|few|NA|TRBJ2-3
TGCAGTGCTAGAGATTGGGCTAGCGTCACAGATACGCAGTATTTT
CSARDWASVTDTQYF
>TRBV2|many|NA|TRBJ2-7
TGTGCCAGCAGGGCGGGACTCTTCAACGAGCAGTACTTC
CASRAGLFNEQYF
>TRBV18|NA|TRBD1|TRBJ2-5
TGTGTCAGCTCACCTTCCGGGACAGGGGGCTGGGAGACCCAGTACTTC
CVSSPSGTGGWETQYF
>TRBV3-1|many|NA|TRBJ1-2
TGTGCCAGCAGCCAAGATACGGATCTTCGAGGCTACACCTTC
CASSQDTDLRGYTF
>TRBV2|many|NA|TRBJ1-4
TGTGCCAGCTGGGAGTTTGCAACTAATGAAAAACTGTTTTTT
CASWEFATNEKLFF
>TRBV29-1|NA|NA|TRBJ2-7
TGCAGCGCGTCCGCCCGAGCGGGTGCTTACGAGCAGTACTTC
CSASARAGAYEQYF
>TRBV7-6|NA|TRBD2|TRBJ2-3
TGTGCCAGCAGCTTGATAACGACTAGCGGTATAAGCACAGATACGCAGTATTTT
CASSLITTSGISTDTQYF
>TRBV29-1|once|NA|TRBJ1-2
TGCAGCGTTGAAGATTTCCCAGGGAGGGATGGCTACACCTTC
CSVEDFPGRDGYTF
>TRBV11-1|NA|TRBD2|TRBJ2-2
TGTGCCAGCAGCCTGAAACTAGCGGGAGGGCCGTCGAACACCGGGGAGCTGTTTTTT
CASSLKLAGGPSNTGELFF
>TRBV10-2|many|NA|TRBJ1-5
TGCGCCAGCAGTGTGTGTAGATTTTTCTGGGACGGACAACAGCCCCAGCATTTT
CASSVCRFFWDGQQPQHF
>TRBV2|many|TRBD1|TRBJ2-1
TGTGCCAGCAGCGCGGGACAGGGAGCCTACAATGAGCAGTTCTTC
CASSAGQGAYNEQFF
>TRBV29-1|few|NA|TRBJ1-1
TGCAGCGTCACGCGGGACCTAAACACTGAAGCTTTCTTT
CSVTRDLNTEAFF
>TRBV12-3/TRBV12-4|NA|NA|TRBJ1-2
TGTGCCAGCAGTTTGGGCCGCCGTCGGGGCTACACCTTC
CASSLGRRRGYTF
>TRBV29-1|many|TRBD1|TRBJ1-2
TGCAGCGTCCTAATTCCGGGACAGGGGGCGGGTGGCTACACCTTC
CSVLIPGQGAGGYTF
>TRBV5-1|many|NA|TRBJ1-3
TGCGCCAGCAGCCCATTACCCAACTCTGGAAACACCATATATTTT
CASSPLPNSGNTIYF
>TRBV2|NA|TRBD1|TRBJ1-2
TGTGCCAGCAGTGAAGGGGGACAGCACTATGGCTACACCTTC
CASSEGGQHYGYTF
>TRBV2|NA|NA|TRBJ1-1
TGTGCCAGCCATCGAGGTGGGGACACTGAAGCTTTCTTT
CASHRGGDTEAFF
>TRBV10-3|NA|NA|TRBJ1-2
TGTGCCACCTCGGTCTGGGGGCAAGACTATGGCTACACCTTC
CATSVWGQDYGYTF
>TRBV20-1|NA|TRBD2|TRBJ2-7
TGCAGTGCTCACGGCGGACTAGCGGGAACCTACGAGCAGTACTTC
CSAHGGLAGTYEQYF
>TRBV5-5|NA|NA|TRBJ2-7
TGTGCCAGCCGCTTGTTTGGGGCGCCCCCCCTCTCCGAGCAGTACTTC
CASRLFGAPPLSEQYF
>TRBV11-3|NA|TRBD1|TRBJ1-1
TGTGCCAGCAGCCCAGGGGGGAGGGGGTTTGAAGCTTTCTTT
CASSPGGRGFEAFF
>TRBV25-1|once|TRBD2|TRBJ2-7
TGTGCCAGCAGTGCTAGAGGGCTAGCGGGGGCTCCCTCCTACGAGCAGTACTTC
CASSARGLAGAPSYEQYF
>TRBV10-2|NA|TRBD2|TRBJ2-1
TGCGCCAGCAGTGTAGAGACTAGCGGCAATGAGCAGTTCTTC
CASSVETSGNEQFF
>TRBV25-1|many|NA|TRBJ2-7
TGTGCCAGCGAAAAGCTCCGGACAGAACCACCCTACGAGCAGTACTTC
CASEKLRTEPPYEQYF
>TRBV15|many|NA|TRBJ1-5
TGTGCCACCAGCAGAGATCTTTCTGTGGGTCAGCCCCAGCATTTT
CATSRDLSVGQPQHF
>TRBV20-1|few|TRBD2|TRBJ2-1
TGCAGTGCTACCTCGCTAGCGGGAGGCAATGAGCAGTTCTTC
CSATSLAGGNEQFF